The source of this T cell receptor beta chain is a study of cytomegalovirus exposure and HLA in healthy donors. On the study more broadly: Approximately 85 million unique TCRs from HLA-typed donors were held in an early data release.

CDR3 size: 18 residues. Trimming removed 3 bases at V and 9 bases at J, with 28 bases between. CDR1 SGHRS and CDR2 YFSETQ come from the germline V gene. Points from the study as a whole: A highly shared variant cluster was judged a likely technical artifact. The records held CMV serostatus as the only immune exposure information.

Regarding this clone: The antigen is unknown.

Vbeta (60) and Jbeta (13) primers were used in the PCR. TCRdb keeps only in-frame clones here, not all; method: immunoSEQ multiplex PCR. Listed are about 54,000 clones; approximately 7% falls within the top ten. The TCR was taken from a woman in her thirties or forties in good health and CMV-seronegative. This chain connects TRBV5-1 to TRBJ2-1; D possibly corresponds to TRBD1 (7 bases). Sequenced: PBMCs. The DNA for the CDR3 is TGCGCCAGCAGCTGGGGGGCCGGTAACAGGGGTAACAGAGGTGAGCAGTTCTTC. Amino acids: CASSWGAGNRGNRGEQFF.